The sequence of this TCR beta chain was determined in a study of blood T cells in healthy people across ages. This CDR3 has 13 residues. Trimming stripped 3 bases from V and 7 bases from J, with 12 bases between. The V gene's germline CDR1 is SEHNR and CDR2 FQNEAQ (reference sequence). A second PCR, run for about 6 to 11 cycles, used a sample-barcoded 5' primer plus a J-beta primer mix. TCRdb re-analysed the 5' RACE reads in MiXCR, keeping a single row per CDR3 protein. The sample carries over 1.5 million distinct CDR3 sequences, roughly 50% recorded once. The J gene is TRBJ1-1, the V gene TRBV7-9, with unresolved D. This sequence was found in a woman aged 40 to 50 in good health. Sequencing was done on a sample of blood. In DNA, the CDR3 is TGTGCCAGCAGCTTGCCCGTGAGAAGTGAAGCTTTCTTT. It codes for CASSLPVRSEAFF.